This T cell receptor beta chain was captured in a study of T cell repertoires in cytomegalovirus infection. Overall study: In the study, CMV epitopes included recently identified HLA-C-restricted and well-studied HLA-B-restricted ones. From public TCR beta signatures came an indication of both CMV infection and matching HLA type. General study findings and limits: Based on cumulative public TCR beta family frequency, carriers of CMV plus the relevant HLA were identified. Across the ex vivo response, the dominant clonotypes were HLA-C-restricted CMV-specific TCR beta clonotypes.

This clonotype was seen a few times. Its antigen is not identified. MiXCR, applied by TCRdb to the reads, yields one record per CDR3 protein. The table records under 850,000 distinct CDR3 sequences, about 33% of them present only once. Germline V gene data show CDR1 as SGHDN and CDR2 as FVKESK. The germline V and J ends were trimmed by 5 bases and 3 bases, with 13 bases remaining between them. The CDR3 runs 15 residues. Source: cultured PBMCs, taken from culture after CMV antigen stimulation. The chain recombines TRBV14 with TRBJ2-2, with a weak D call TRBD1 (6 bases). The source is a human donor in good health (CMV status not recorded). Some clones in this sample may be carry-over from other donors' samples. CDR3 DNA sequence: TGTGCCAGCAGCTTCAGACAGGTCCACACCGGGGAGCTGTTTTTT. Its protein product is CASSFRQVHTGELFF.